This record covers a single T cell receptor (beta chain). The antigen it recognizes is unknown. The input lacks base qualities; no much larger clone sits a single base away. The entry originates in a study of cytomegalovirus exposure and HLA in healthy donors (dated by TCRdb to the late 2010s). Regarding the research as a whole: In an earlier analysis of roughly 500 of the donors, 276 Gb of sequence data and roughly 100 million unique TCR beta sequences from 150 million to 200 million T cells were reported. Roughly 290 gigabases of sequencing data and about 92 million unique TCR sequences made up an early release that covered fewer than 650 HLA-typed donors. Among the approximately 430 genotyped donors, about 83% belonged to the genetic ancestry cluster associated with self-reported Caucasian donors. The aim of the study was to test whether cataloging public T cell receptors could identify signatures of past pathogen exposure. The study used immunosequencing to profile the T cell repertoires of about 670 subjects and linked those repertoires to cytomegalovirus serostatus. In addition to the first cohort of 650 to 800 subjects, a separate validation cohort of 120 different subjects was used. High-throughput TCR immunosequencing, statistical association of individual TCRs with disease status, and machine learning were combined to predict cytomegalovirus infection status. A later analysis re-examined previously published TCR beta repertoires from just over 650 donors and added high-resolution HLA genotyping to investigate patterns of TCR occurrence. Rather than drawing on any new phenotypic data, the later analysis identified candidate immune exposures from TCR beta sequences and the way those sequences occurred across donors. An earlier analysis of several hundred of the donors applied high-throughput TCR beta sequencing to assess whether each TCR beta V gene segment acted as functional or pseudogenic. Donor age, sex, ethnicity and CMV serostatus were compiled together with the repertoire data. In a later genetic analysis, genome-wide SNP genotypes for about three fifths of the roughly 670 donors were used, and that subset was treated as a discovery cohort. Every repertoire in the discovery cohort had been generated on one and the same sequencing platform. Class I and class II HLA loci were covered by the typing at four-digit resolution. Typing coverage differed by locus: A, B, C, DRB1 and DQB1 were typed in roughly 629-630 donors, DQA1 in 500 to 550, DPA1 in some 600, and DPB1 in approximately 450. About 5 DR-DQ haplotypes were handled as single units for association and clustering, since linkage in the cohort was strong. Across approximately 400 genotyped donors of the cohort, an average of approximately 240,000 unique TCR beta nucleotide sequences per donor were sequenced, and approximately 17% of those sequences were non-productive.

In total, 666 healthy bone marrow donors made up the cohort. All cohort members were sampled while nominally healthy, although unrecorded immune exposures were likely present. The donor was CMV seronegative and belonged to the group of 350 to 400 seronegative cohort members. A peripheral blood sample was provided by each donor, and peripheral blood mononuclear cells were used for TCR beta sequencing. Genomic DNA extraction from the blood cell samples was performed with the Qiagen DNeasy Blood Extraction Kit. The CDR3 measures 11 amino acids from cysteine to phenylalanine. Here the CDR3 DNA is all that survives: 33 bases in frame from base 1. From a lookup of the germline V gene, CDR1 and CDR2 are MNHEY and SVGAGI. The germline ends are 12 bases apart after V is trimmed by 6 bases and J by 12 bases. Library preparation used the immunoSEQ multiplex PCR assay. A mixture of 60 forward primers for TCR Vbeta segments and 13 reverse primers for TCR Jbeta segments was used in the multiplex PCR. Amplification of the CDR3 region of rearranged TCR beta genes was performed with a multiplex PCR assay on genomic DNA. The amplified TCR beta libraries were sequenced on the Illumina HiSeq System as 87-base-pair reads. The paper's data handling went like this. A later analysis counted approximately 76 million unique TCR beta chains across the 600 to 850 repertoires, and around 12 million of these chains were shared by at least two donors. Raw reads were error-corrected and collapsed into unique sequences with a nearest-neighbor algorithm that merged closely related sequences to remove PCR and sequencing errors. CDR3 sequences were aligned to IMGT reference sequences to assign V, D and J gene segments. For a sequence to be retained, a match of at least six nucleotides to both a V gene segment and a J gene segment was required. Rearrangements were classified as productive when the CDR3 lacked stop codons and remained in frame with V and J, and all other rearrangements were classified as non-productive. CDR3 was defined by IMGT convention, running from the second conserved V-encoded cysteine to the conserved J-encoded phenylalanine. The earlier analysis of some 600 of the donors excluded sequences that lacked an unambiguous match to a single V gene segment. An earlier analysis of a few hundred of the donors called V segments functional above 56.7% productive rearrangements and segregating when the between-donor standard deviation exceeded 5%. A statistical classification framework was built for diagnosing cytomegalovirus status from the catalog of TCR beta chain sequences. V and J gene assignment, in a later analysis, came from comparing TCR nucleotide sequences with IMGT/GENE-DB human TR gene sequences. A later analysis assigned CDR3 sequences and most-parsimonious VDJ recombination scenarios with the TCRdist pipeline. In a later analysis, each TCR beta chain was defined by its CDR3 amino acid sequence together with its V-gene family, and reads without a unique V-gene family were excluded. In a later analysis, nearly 600 highly shared, low-generation-probability nucleotide sequences were removed to address suspected cross-contamination and a sequencing artifact. In a later analysis, a clonal expansion index for each public chain was calculated from normalized within-repertoire ranks of inferred template counts. A later analysis computed generation probabilities with a VDJ recombination model fitted to out-of-frame rearrangements, and checked the results against IGoR. A later analysis scored TCR-TCR, TCR-HLA and TCR-CMV co-occurrence with hypergeometric tests, applying a repertoire-size bias correction to TCR pairs. In a later analysis, false discovery rates were estimated by permuting HLA or CMV assignments 20 times. In a later analysis, co-occurring TCRs were grouped using DBSCAN, and TCRdist sequence similarity was added for clustering within HLA-allele-positive subsets. Repertoires with fewer than 30,000 or more than 120,000 public chains, plus five repertoires with anomalous nucleotide sharing, were excluded from co-occurrence clustering. TCRdb took over this immuneACCESS table, retaining in-frame rearrangements with V and J assigned. Such tables are incomplete; in checked studies, under half of the missing clones stem from an unresolved V gene, and the remainder is unexplained. That table is the source of V, J and clone size, and D and trimming were worked out from the DNA. Within this sample are some 91,000 clones, with around 73% of them counted one time only. Of the sample, 3% to 3.5% is held by the ten largest clones.

Results the study describes overall, beyond this receptor: While some public TCRs were present in many individuals, most TCR sequences turned up only very rarely across donors. A further reported finding was that TCR beta sequences accurately predicted the HLA-A and HLA-B alleles for most subjects in the first cohort. According to a later analysis, TCR association rates differed among HLA loci, with DRB1 alleles showing the most associated TCRs and HLA-C alleles showing the fewest. Immune exposure information for the cohort was limited to CMV serostatus. Linkage disequilibrium might explain the correlated functional status among segregating V segments, but an unknown experimental factor could not be excluded. The earlier analysis of nearly 600 of the donors excluded roughly 16 rarely observed V segments, including chromosome 9 orphons, because counts were too low. An earlier analysis of some 560 of the donors showed that most TCR beta V segments appeared in productive rearrangements either about 87% or about 30% of the time, which broadly matched IMGT annotations. A later genetic analysis associated a missense DCLRE1C variant with V-gene and J-gene trimming of TCR beta chains, and an independent cohort replicated the association. A later analysis associated 17,000 or so TCR beta sequences with specific HLA alleles at a false discovery rate of 0.05. According to a later analysis, most CMV-associated TCR beta chains appeared to be HLA-restricted, and the HLA associations seemed to be driven largely by CMV exposure. This cohort had only TCR beta chains sequenced, and the lack of alpha or paired-chain data limited which features could be detected. Because HLA typing was missing for some donors at each locus, association tests included only the typed subset. A later analysis found that HLA-associated TCR beta chains were more clonally expanded and had lower generation probabilities than equally common non-associated chains. Compared with the roughly 670-donor mean, donors in an Asian-associated ancestry cluster had fewer N-insertions in productive TCRs, according to a later genetic analysis. A total of about 150 TCR beta chains were listed by the study as associated with cytomegalovirus. A few of the identified cytomegalovirus-associated TCR beta chains were confirmed in vitro to be specific for cytomegalovirus antigens. Several of the top co-occurrence clusters appeared to be linked to parvovirus B19, influenza, CMV and Epstein-Barr virus, according to a later analysis. When HLA alleles, especially DR and DQ, strongly co-occurred, TCR associations were difficult to assign to individual alleles. The presence/absence analyses assumed that sequencing depth was roughly uniform across donors, and that assumption may not be true. According to the authors, the approach could potentially be generalized to other disease states and immunological phenotypes. A cluster of highly shared sequence variants was judged likely to be a technical artifact of the sequencing pipeline. The classifier was reported to diagnose cytomegalovirus status with high specificity and sensitivity in both the original and validation cohorts. Because the 87-base-pair reads could not distinguish some IMGT-functional V segments, including TRBV6-2 and TRBV6-3, those segments were excluded.

The rearranged segments are TRBV6-5 and TRBJ2-1; TRBD2 is perhaps the D gene, given 5 matching bases. The sequencing sample was made of PBMCs. The TCR originated in a middle-aged man in good health and CMV-seronegative. The DNA reads TGTGCCAGCAGCCTGCTGGGAGTGCAGTTCTTC. It encodes CASSLLGVQFF.